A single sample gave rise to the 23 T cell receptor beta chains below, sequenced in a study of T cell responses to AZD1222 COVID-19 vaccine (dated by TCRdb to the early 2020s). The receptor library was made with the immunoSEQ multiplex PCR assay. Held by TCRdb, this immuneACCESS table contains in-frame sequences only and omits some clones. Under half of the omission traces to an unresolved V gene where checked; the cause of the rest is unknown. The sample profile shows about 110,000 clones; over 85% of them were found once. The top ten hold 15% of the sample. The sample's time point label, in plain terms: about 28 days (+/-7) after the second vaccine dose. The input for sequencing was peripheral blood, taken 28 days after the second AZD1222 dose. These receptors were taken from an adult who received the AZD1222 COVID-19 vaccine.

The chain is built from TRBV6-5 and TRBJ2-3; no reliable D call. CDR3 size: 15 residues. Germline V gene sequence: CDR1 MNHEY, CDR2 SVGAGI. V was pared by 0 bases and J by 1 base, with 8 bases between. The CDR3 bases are TGTGCCAGCAGTTACTCAGGGCGAGGCACAGATACGCAGTATTTT. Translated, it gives CASSYSGRGTDTQYF.

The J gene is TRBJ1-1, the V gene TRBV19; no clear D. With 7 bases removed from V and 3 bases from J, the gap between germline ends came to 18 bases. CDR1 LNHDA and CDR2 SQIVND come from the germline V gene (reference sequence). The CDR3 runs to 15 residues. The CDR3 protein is CASIYRGEEDTEAFF. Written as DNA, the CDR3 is TGTGCCAGTATTTATCGGGGAGAAGAGGACACTGAAGCTTTCTTT.

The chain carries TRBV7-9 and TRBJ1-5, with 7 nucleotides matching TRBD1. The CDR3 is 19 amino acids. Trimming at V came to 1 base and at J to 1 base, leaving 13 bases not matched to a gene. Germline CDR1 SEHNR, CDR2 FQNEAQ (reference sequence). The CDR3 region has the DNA TGTGCCAGCAGCTTAGGGTCAGGGGGGTTGACCGGCAGCAATCAGCCCCAGCATTTT. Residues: CASSLGSGGLTGSNQPQHF.

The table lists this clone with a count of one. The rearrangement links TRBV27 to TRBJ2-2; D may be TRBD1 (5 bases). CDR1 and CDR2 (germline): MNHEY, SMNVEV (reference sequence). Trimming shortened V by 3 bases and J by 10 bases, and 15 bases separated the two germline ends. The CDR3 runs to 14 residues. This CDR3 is CASSLEGDPAELFF. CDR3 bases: TGTGCCAGCAGTTTGGAAGGGGATCCGGCGGAGCTGTTTTTT.

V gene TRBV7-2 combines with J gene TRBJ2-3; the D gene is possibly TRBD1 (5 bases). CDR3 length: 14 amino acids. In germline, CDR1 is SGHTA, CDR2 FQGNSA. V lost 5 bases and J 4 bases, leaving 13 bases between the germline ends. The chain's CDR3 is CASSHRLGADTQYF. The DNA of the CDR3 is TGTGCCAGCAGCCACCGCCTAGGGGCAGATACGCAGTATTTT.

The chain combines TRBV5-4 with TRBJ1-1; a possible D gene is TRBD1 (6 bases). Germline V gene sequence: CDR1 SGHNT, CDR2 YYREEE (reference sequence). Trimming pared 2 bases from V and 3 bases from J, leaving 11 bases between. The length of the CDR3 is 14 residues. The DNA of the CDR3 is TGTGCCAGCAGCTTCAAGGGGGGGGACACTGAAGCTTTCTTT. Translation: CASSFKGGDTEAFF.

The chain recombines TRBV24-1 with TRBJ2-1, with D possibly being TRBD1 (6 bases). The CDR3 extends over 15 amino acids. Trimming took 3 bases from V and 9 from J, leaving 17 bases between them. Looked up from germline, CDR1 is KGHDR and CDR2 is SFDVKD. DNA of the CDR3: TGTGCCACCAGTGATCCCCAATTGGGGGCCGGTGAGCAGTTCTTC. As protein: CATSDPQLGAGEQFF.

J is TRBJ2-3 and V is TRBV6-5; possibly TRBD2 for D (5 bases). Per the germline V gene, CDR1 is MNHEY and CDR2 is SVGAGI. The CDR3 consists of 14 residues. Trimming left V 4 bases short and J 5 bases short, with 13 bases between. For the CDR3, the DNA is TGTGCCAGCAGTTTTTCTAATGGAGGAGATACGCAGTATTTT. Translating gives CASSFSNGGDTQYF.

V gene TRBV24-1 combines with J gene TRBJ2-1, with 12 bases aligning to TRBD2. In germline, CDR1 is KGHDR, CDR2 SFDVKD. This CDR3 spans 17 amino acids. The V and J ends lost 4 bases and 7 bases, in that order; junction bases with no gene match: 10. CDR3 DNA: TGTGCCACCAGTGAGTCGACTAGCGGGAGTTTGGGGAATGAGCAGTTCTTC. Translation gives CATSESTSGSLGNEQFF.

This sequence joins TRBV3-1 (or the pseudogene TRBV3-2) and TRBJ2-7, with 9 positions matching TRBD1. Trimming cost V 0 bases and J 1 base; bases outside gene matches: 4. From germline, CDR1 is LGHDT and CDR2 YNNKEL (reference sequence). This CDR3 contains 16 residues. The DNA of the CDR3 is TGTGCCAGCAGCCAAGAGGGACAGGGACGATCCTACGAGCAGTACTTC. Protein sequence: CASSQEGQGRSYEQYF.

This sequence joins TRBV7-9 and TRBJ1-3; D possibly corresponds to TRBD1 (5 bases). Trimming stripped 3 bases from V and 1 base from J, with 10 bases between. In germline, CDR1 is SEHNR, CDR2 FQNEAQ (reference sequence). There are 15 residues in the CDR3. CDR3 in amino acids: CASSFGGSSGNTIYF. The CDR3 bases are TGTGCCAGCAGCTTCGGGGGGTCGTCTGGAAACACCATATATTTT.

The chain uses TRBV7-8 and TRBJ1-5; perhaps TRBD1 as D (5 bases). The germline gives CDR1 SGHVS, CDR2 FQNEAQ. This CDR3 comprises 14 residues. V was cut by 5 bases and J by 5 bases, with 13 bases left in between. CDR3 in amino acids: CASSQGVSHQPQHF. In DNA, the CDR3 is TGTGCCAGCAGCCAGGGCGTGAGCCATCAGCCCCAGCATTTT. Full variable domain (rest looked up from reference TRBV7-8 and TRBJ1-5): GAGVSQSPRYKVAKRGQDVALRCDPISGHVSLFWYQQALGQGPEFLTYFQNEAQLDKSGLPSDRFFAERPEGSVSTLKIQRTQQEDSAVYLCASSQGVSHQPQHFGDGTRLSIL.

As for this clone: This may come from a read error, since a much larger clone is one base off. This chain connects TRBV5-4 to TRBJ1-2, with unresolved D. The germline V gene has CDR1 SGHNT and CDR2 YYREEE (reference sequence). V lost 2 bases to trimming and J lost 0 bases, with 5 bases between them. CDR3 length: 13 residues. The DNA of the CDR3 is TGTGCCAGCAGCTTCCCCACTAACTATGGCTACACCTTC. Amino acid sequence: CASSFPTNYGYTF.

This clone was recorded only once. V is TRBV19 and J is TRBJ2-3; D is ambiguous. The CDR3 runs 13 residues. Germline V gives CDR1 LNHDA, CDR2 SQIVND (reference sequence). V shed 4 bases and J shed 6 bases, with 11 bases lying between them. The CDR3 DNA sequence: TGTGCCAGTAGTACGCGCCCTGCGGATACGCAGTATTTT. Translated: CASSTRPADTQYF.

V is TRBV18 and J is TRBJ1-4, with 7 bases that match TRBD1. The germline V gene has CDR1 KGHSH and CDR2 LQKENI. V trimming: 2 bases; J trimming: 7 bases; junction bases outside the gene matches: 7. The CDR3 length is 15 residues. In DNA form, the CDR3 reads TGTGCCAGCTCACCAGACAGGGACCAGGTTGAAAAACTGTTTTTT. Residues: CASSPDRDQVEKLFF.

CDR3 bases: TGTGCCAGCAGCTTAAAGGGCGAGGCTGAAGCTTTCTTT. It codes for CASSLKGEAEAFF. The chain combines TRBV7-9 with TRBJ1-1; D unclear. CDR1 SEHNR and CDR2 FQNEAQ come from the germline V gene (reference sequence). V shed 2 bases and J shed 6 bases, with 10 bases lying between them. This CDR3 contains 13 residues.

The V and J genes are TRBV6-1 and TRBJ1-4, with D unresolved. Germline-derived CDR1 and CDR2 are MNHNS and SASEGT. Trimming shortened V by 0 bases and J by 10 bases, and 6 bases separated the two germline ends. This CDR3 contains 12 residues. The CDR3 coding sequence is TGTGCCAGCAGTGAAGCACGGGTAAAACTGTTTTTT. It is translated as CASSEARVKLFF.

CDR3 loop: CASSSIGDFNSPLHF. The CDR3 nucleotides are TGTGCCAGCAGTTCCATCGGGGATTTTAATTCACCCCTCCACTTT. This chain connects TRBV28 to TRBJ1-6; D is undetermined. Deletions cut 4 bases from V and 6 bases from J, with 13 bases between. The CDR3 sequence is 15 residues long. The V gene's germline CDR1 is MDHEN and CDR2 SYDVKM. Full variable domain (rest looked up from reference TRBV28 and TRBJ1-6): DVKVTQSSRYLVKRTGEKVFLECVQDMDHENMFWYRQDPGLGLRLIYFSYDVKMKEKGDIPEGYSVSREKKERFSLILESASTNQTSMYLCASSSIGDFNSPLHFGNGTRLTVT.

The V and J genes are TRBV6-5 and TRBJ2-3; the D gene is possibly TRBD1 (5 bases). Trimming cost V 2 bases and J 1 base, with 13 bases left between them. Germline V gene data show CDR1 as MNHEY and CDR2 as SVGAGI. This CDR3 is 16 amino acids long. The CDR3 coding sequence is TGTGCCAGCAGTTACCTTTTAGGGGTGGGCACAGATACGCAGTATTTT. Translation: CASSYLLGVGTDTQYF.

In DNA, the CDR3 is TGTGCCAGCAGCCAAGCAGGGCTGGGAGGGACTGAAGCTTTCTTT. Residues: CASSQAGLGGTEAFF. The genes are TRBV3-1 (or the pseudogene TRBV3-2) and TRBJ1-1, with D maybe TRBD1 (5 bases). Looked up from germline, CDR1 is LGHDT and CDR2 is YNNKEL (reference sequence). Trimming shortened V by 1 base and J by 5 bases, and 14 bases separated the two germline ends. The CDR3 has 15 residues.

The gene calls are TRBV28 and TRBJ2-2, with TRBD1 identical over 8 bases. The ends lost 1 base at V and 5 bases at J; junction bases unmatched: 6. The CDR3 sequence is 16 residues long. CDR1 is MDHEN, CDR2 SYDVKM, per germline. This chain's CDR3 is CASSLYWQGATGELFF. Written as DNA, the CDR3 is TGTGCCAGCAGTTTATATTGGCAGGGGGCGACCGGGGAGCTGTTTTTT.

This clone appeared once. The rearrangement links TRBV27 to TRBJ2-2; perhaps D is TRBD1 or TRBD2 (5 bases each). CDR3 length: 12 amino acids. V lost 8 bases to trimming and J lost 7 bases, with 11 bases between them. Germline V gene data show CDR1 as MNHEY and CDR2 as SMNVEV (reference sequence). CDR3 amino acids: CASRLGVGELFF. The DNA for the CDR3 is TGTGCCAGCCGATTGGGGGTCGGGGAGCTGTTTTTT.

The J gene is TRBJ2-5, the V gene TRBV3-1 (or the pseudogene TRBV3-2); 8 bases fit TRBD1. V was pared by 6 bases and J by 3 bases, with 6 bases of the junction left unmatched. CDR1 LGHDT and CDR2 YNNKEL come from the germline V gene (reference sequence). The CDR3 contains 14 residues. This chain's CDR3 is CASRYQGAEETQYF. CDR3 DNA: TGTGCCAGCAGGTATCAGGGGGCTGAAGAGACCCAGTACTTC.